Below, 13 T cell receptor beta chains from the same sample are listed, as sequenced in a study of regulatory T cells in long-lasting Graves disease. Time point specified: persistent/refractory GD, antithyroid drugs over 5 years with positive TRAb. The authors made the TCR library using RNA they extracted from PBMCs. Through Arm-PCR of CDR3 regions and iRepertoire HTBI primers, TCR beta libraries were built. Each CDR3 protein gets one entry after TCRdb re-called the multiplex PCR reads with MiXCR. The sample shows approximately 350,000 distinct CDR3 sequences, about 23% of them seen only once. The source material was peripheral blood mononuclear cells (PBMCs), sampled when the disease was refractory, from a patient treated with antithyroid drugs. These receptors were taken from a woman aged 40 to 55 with Graves disease.

In its sample, this clonotype was seen a few times. This sequence joins TRBV28 and TRBJ2-1; D remains unclear. V was pared by 4 bases and J by 7 bases, with 17 bases between. Germline loops: CDR1 MDHEN, CDR2 SYDVKM. The length of the CDR3 is 15 residues. CDR3 DNA: TGTGCCAGCAGTTCACCCCCGCAACTGGGAAATGAGCAGTTCTTC. It specifies CASSSPPQLGNEQFF.

This clonotype was found many times. J is TRBJ2-7 and V is TRBV28, with 10 bases aligning to TRBD2. With V trimmed by 7 bases and J by 3 bases, 9 bases remained unmatched. The CDR3 runs 15 residues. Germline V gene sequence: CDR1 MDHEN, CDR2 SYDVKM. The CDR3 region has the DNA TGTGCCAGCAATGAGATAGCGGGAGGCCTCTACGAGCAGTACTTC. Its protein product is CASNEIAGGLYEQYF.

The V and J genes are TRBV20-1 and TRBJ1-1; the D is unclear. The CDR3 loop spans 11 amino acids. Germline loops: CDR1 DFQATT, CDR2 SNEGSKA (reference sequence). The CDR3 sequence: CSGPVHTEAFF. The DNA for the CDR3 is TGCAGCGGGCCCGTCCACACTGAAGCTTTCTTT.

This clonotype has at least ten counts. It is unclear where the CDR3 begins or ends on the DNA, so no DNA is shown, and the CDR3 is as TCRdb lists it. V gene TRBV6-1 combines with J gene TRBJ1-6; the table's D call TRBD1 went unverified against the DNA. Germline V gene sequence: CDR1 MNHNS, CDR2 SASEGT. Ends included, the CDR3 has 14 residues. The CDR3 sequence: CASILGDRGSPLHF.

The chain carries TRBV24-1 and TRBJ2-6; 10 bases align to TRBD2. The CDR3 extends over 16 amino acids. Germline CDR1 reads KGHDR; CDR2 reads SFDVKD. Trimming at V came to 12 bases and at J to 2 bases, leaving 9 bases not matched to a gene. CDR3 in DNA: TGTGCCGCGGGAAGCGGGAGGGAGCCTGGGGCCAACGTCCTGACTTTC. This codes for CAAGSGREPGANVLTF.

This chain uses TRBV4-1 with TRBJ2-2, with no clear D. The V and J ends lost 4 bases and 0 bases respectively, with 18 bases between them. CDR1 is MGHRA, CDR2 YSYEKL, per germline. The CDR3 loop spans 18 amino acids. As DNA, the CDR3 is TGCGCCAGCAGCCGTTTCGCAAAGGTTATGGCGAACACCGGGGAGCTGTTTTTT. The encoded protein is CASSRFAKVMANTGELFF.

This clonotype has ten or more counts. V and J are TRBV28 and TRBJ1-5; D may be TRBD1 (6 bases). Per the germline V gene, CDR1 is MDHEN and CDR2 is SYDVKM. V lost 3 bases and J lost 4, with 13 bases in between. The CDR3 sequence is 15 residues long. CDR3 loop: CASSFSGALNQPQHF. The CDR3, as DNA: TGTGCCAGCAGTTTTTCAGGGGCTTTGAATCAGCCCCAGCATTTT.

There are a few counts of this clonotype. This chain joins TRBV20-1 and TRBJ1-2; no clear D. The CDR3 runs to 18 residues. The V gene lost 3 bases and the J gene lost 0 bases, with 23 bases spanning the gap. CDR1 and CDR2 from the germline V gene are DFQATT and SNEGSKA (reference sequence). The CDR3 nucleotides are TGCAGTGCTAGTCGCAAGCGGGTCCCACCGCGGTCTAACTATGGCTACACCTTC. Protein sequence: CSASRKRVPPRSNYGYTF.

The genes are TRBV6-1 and TRBJ1-1; maybe TRBD1 (6 bases). CDR1 and CDR2 (germline): MNHNS, SASEGT. V lost 6 bases and J 2 bases, leaving 13 bases between the germline ends. The CDR3 runs to 14 residues. CDR3 DNA sequence: TGTGCCAGCAGCCCCGCGGGACAAAACACTGAAGCTTTCTTT. It specifies CASSPAGQNTEAFF.

About this clonotype itself: This probably arose from a read error, given a far larger clone one base away. The rearrangement uses TRBV6-5 and TRBJ1-2; the match to TRBD1 covers 8 bases. The germline CDR1 and CDR2 sequences are MNHEY and SVGAGI. The J segment lost 5 bases and the V segment lost 2 bases, leaving 7 bases of the junction unmatched. The CDR3 sequence is 15 residues long. The DNA of the CDR3 is TGTGCCAGCAGTTACGGGGGCAGGGGGCTTTATGGCTACACCTTC. It encodes CASSYGGRGLYGYTF.

This clonotype was seen more than once but under ten times. The rearrangement joins TRBV19 to TRBJ2-2, with TRBD2 matching over 8 bases. CDR3 length: 16 residues. Losses at the gene ends were 4 bases for V and 1 base for J; bases not matched to a gene: 5. CDR1 and CDR2 (germline): LNHDA, SQIVND (reference sequence). The CDR3 DNA follows: TGTGCCAGTAGTACCCGGACTAGCAGGAACACCGGGGAGCTGTTTTTT. It specifies CASSTRTSRNTGELFF.

The rearrangement links TRBV28 to TRBJ1-1; 7 bases agree with TRBD1. CDR3 length equals 13 residues. Germline trimming cut 6 bases from V and 5 bases from J; bases unmatched to any gene: 6. CDR1 and CDR2 (germline): MDHEN, SYDVKM. The CDR3 protein is CASSPQGVTEAFF. In DNA form, the CDR3 reads TGTGCCAGCAGCCCGCAGGGGGTAACTGAAGCTTTCTTT.

The chain is built from TRBV13 and TRBJ1-5; 8 bases are shared with TRBD1. The CDR3 totals 14 residues. In germline, CDR1 is PRHDT, CDR2 FYEKMQ (reference sequence). V lost 2 bases to trimming and J lost 8 bases; unmatched junction nucleotides: 5. The CDR3 sequence is CASSLQGAGEPQHF. The CDR3 DNA reads TGTGCCAGCAGCTTACAGGGGGCCGGGGAGCCCCAGCATTTT.